Each of the 10 T cell receptor beta chains below was sequenced from the same sample in a study of T cell responses to AZD1222 COVID-19 vaccine (dated by TCRdb to about 2021). The library was generated by the immunoSEQ multiplex PCR assay. TCRdb limited this immuneACCESS table to in-frame rearrangements with V and J called. A share of clones is missing; checked studies link under half to unresolved V genes, and the rest is unexplained. The sample table holds more than 95,000 clones, of which more than 85% were seen once. The ten largest clones capture 6% to 8% of the sample. The time point label here, explained by the study, means: about 28 days (+/-7) after the second vaccine dose. Sequencing was performed on peripheral blood, taken 28 days after the second AZD1222 dose. These receptors came from an adult who received the AZD1222 COVID-19 vaccine.

The gene calls are TRBV18 and TRBJ1-1; D not resolved. The germline CDR1 and CDR2 sequences are KGHSH and LQKENI. The CDR3 sequence is 12 residues long. The V and J ends lost 2 bases and 8 bases respectively, with 9 bases between them. CDR3 sequence reads: CASSPRTGEAFF. The CDR3 DNA reads TGTGCCAGCTCACCAAGGACCGGGGAAGCTTTCTTT.

CDR3 region: CASSFGSGVNTQYF. DNA of the CDR3: TGTGCCAGCAGCTTCGGGTCAGGGGTAAATACGCAGTATTTT. The chain is built from TRBV5-6 and TRBJ2-3; maybe TRBD1 (6 bases). Germline V lookup: CDR1 SGHDT, CDR2 YYEEEE. Trimming took off 2 bases at V and 7 bases at J, with 14 bases between the two ends. The CDR3 length is 14 residues.

This chain joins TRBV6-6 and TRBJ2-7, with D uncertain. The V and J ends lost 8 bases and 2 bases respectively, with 16 bases between them. The germline CDR1 and CDR2 sequences are MNHNY and SVGAGI (reference sequence). The CDR3 totals 14 residues. The CDR3 sequence: CASGAGFGAYEQYF. The CDR3 DNA sequence: TGTGCCAGCGGAGCCGGCTTCGGTGCCTACGAGCAGTACTTC.

This clone was picked up many times. The chain couples TRBV9 to TRBJ2-3; no reliable D call. CDR3 length: 16 residues. V lost 0 bases and J lost 0, with 11 bases in between. CDR1 SGDLS and CDR2 YYNGEE come from the germline V gene. The DNA for the CDR3 is TGTGCCAGCAGCGTAGGGCTCACTACTAGCACAGATACGCAGTATTTT. Amino acid sequence: CASSVGLTTSTDTQYF. The full variable domain, completed using reference TRBV9 and TRBJ2-3, is DSGVTQTPKHLITATGQRVTLRCSPRSGDLSVYWYQQSLDQGLQFLIQYYNGEERAKGNILERFSAQQFPDLHSELNLSSLELGDSALYFCASSVGLTTSTDTQYFGPGTRLTVL.

The chain combines TRBV30 with TRBJ1-1; D is possibly TRBD1 (5 bases). The CDR3 is 17 residues long. Germline CDR1 reads GTSNPN; CDR2 reads SVGIG (reference sequence). V was trimmed by 1 base and J by 0 bases, leaving 18 bases between them. The CDR3 nucleotides read TGTGCCTGGAGTGGCTGGTCAGGGCGTTCCATGAACACTGAAGCTTTCTTT. Its protein is CAWSGWSGRSMNTEAFF. Complete variable domain (other parts from reference TRBV30 and TRBJ1-1): SQTIHQWPATLVQPVGSPLSLECTVEGTSNPNLYWYRQAAGRGLQLLFYSVGIGQISSEVPQNLSASRPQDRQFILSSKKLLLSDSGFYLCAWSGWSGRSMNTEAFFGQGTRLTVV.

The rearrangement links TRBV30 to TRBJ2-7; the D call may be TRBD1 or TRBD2 (6 bases each). The ends were cut back, 5 bases at V and 7 bases at J, with 18 bases in the middle. The CDR3 runs 13 residues. Germline values: CDR1 GTSNPN, CDR2 SVGIG (reference sequence). This chain's CDR3 is CAWAGPGGGEQYF. For the CDR3, the DNA is TGTGCCTGGGCGGGACCTGGGGGCGGGGAGCAGTACTTC.

The CDR3 loop is CASSLRLSDTQYF. The CDR3 DNA reads as TGCGCCAGCAGCTTGCGTTTGTCAGATACGCAGTATTTT. The rearrangement uses TRBV5-1 and TRBJ2-3; D not certain. The V end lost 1 base, the J end lost 4 bases, and 7 bases lay between the germline ends. Germline-derived CDR1 and CDR2 are SGHRS and YFSETQ. This CDR3 comprises 13 residues.

The chain uses TRBV9 and TRBJ1-2; D uncertain. CDR3 length: 13 amino acids. From germline, CDR1 is SGDLS and CDR2 YYNGEE. V was cut by 3 bases and J by 7 bases, with 13 bases left in between. Written as DNA, the CDR3 is TGTGCCAGCAGCGCCAACGTTGGGGTTGGCTACACCTTC. Protein sequence: CASSANVGVGYTF.

The chain couples TRBV19 to TRBJ2-7; D may be TRBD1 (7 bases). Germline V lookup: CDR1 LNHDA, CDR2 SQIVND (reference sequence). V was clipped by 0 bases and J by 2 bases, with 8 bases between them. The CDR3 loop spans 14 amino acids. CDR3 sequence reads: CASSIDRGAYEQYF. The CDR3 bases are TGTGCCAGTAGTATAGACAGGGGGGCCTACGAGCAGTACTTC.

The CDR3 region has the DNA TGTGCCAGCAGCTGGACTAGCGGGAGCGAACAGTTCTTC. Amino acids: CASSWTSGSEQFF. The rearrangement links TRBV6-5 to TRBJ2-1; TRBD2 aligns across 13 bases. J was trimmed by 13 bases and V by 6 bases; bases with no gene match: 6. CDR1 and CDR2 from the germline V gene are MNHEY and SVGAGI. The CDR3 contains 13 residues.